Included here is one TCR beta chain sequence, with context. Antigen unknown. This sample is part of a study of PD-1 blockade in classical Hodgkin lymphoma. Study-wide results and limits: Healthy donors reportedly exceeded newly diagnosed patients in baseline TCR diversity.

Noted time point: cycle 4 day 1 (C4D1), after more than five weeks of nivolumab. All patients relapsed after autologous stem cell transplantation, and brentuximab vedotin exposure varied. Assay used: immunoSEQ multiplex PCR; TCRdb lists only in-frame clones, some missing. Here the sample spans roughly 8,500 clones, around 85% being singletons. Deletions cut 5 bases from V and 5 bases from J, with 22 bases between. This CDR3 is built from 18 residues. Germline V gene data show CDR1 as LGHNA and CDR2 as YNFKEQ. Source: peripheral blood mononuclear cells (PBMCs), taken before the fourth cycle of nivolumab. This receptor was obtained from a human donor with classical Hodgkin lymphoma. The chain uses TRBV4-2 and TRBJ1-6; D uncertain. The CDR3 spells CASSALEGTQKDNSPLHF. The CDR3 DNA reads as TGTGCCAGCAGCGCCCTGGAAGGAACTCAAAAGGATAATTCACCCCTCCACTTT.